The clone carrying this T cell receptor beta chain was seen a single time. TCRdb's copy holds only in-frame clones and misses some; the assay was immunoSEQ multiplex PCR. This sample has approximately 75,000 clones; 90% to 97% occur once, and the top ten carry more than 0.35%. Trimming took 5 bases from V and 7 from J; bases not matched to a gene: 14. This CDR3 is built from 16 residues. The germline gives CDR1 SGHAT, CDR2 FQNNGV. The sample belongs to a study of technical replicates of blood from several donors. The chain combines TRBV11-2 with TRBJ2-1; 7 bases agree with TRBD2. This clonotype was sampled from a human donor in good health. Input material: T cells isolated from PBMCs. The CDR3 DNA is TGTGCCAGCAGCCTACACCCGGGGGGTTTGGGTAATGAGCAGTTCTTC. Protein: CASSLHPGGLGNEQFF.